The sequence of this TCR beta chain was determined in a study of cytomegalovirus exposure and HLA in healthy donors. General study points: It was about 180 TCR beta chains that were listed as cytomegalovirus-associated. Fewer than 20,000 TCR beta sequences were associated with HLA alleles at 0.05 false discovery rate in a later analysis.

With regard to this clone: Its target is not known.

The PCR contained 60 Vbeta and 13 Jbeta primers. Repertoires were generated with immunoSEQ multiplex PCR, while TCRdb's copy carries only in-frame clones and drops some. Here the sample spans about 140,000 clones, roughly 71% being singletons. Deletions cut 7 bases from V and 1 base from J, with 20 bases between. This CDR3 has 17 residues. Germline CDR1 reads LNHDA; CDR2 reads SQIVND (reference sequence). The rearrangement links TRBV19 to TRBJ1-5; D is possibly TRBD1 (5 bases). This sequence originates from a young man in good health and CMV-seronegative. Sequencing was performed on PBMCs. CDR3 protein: CASTPRGGTRSNQPQHF. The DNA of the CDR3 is TGTGCCAGTACCCCAAGGGGAGGGACGAGGAGCAATCAGCCCCAGCATTTT.